The 11 T cell receptor beta chains below come from one sample, sequenced in a study of tumor and adjacent non-tumor tissue in lung cancer. RNA was extracted from bulk tissue without any cell sorting. The normal lung tissue was taken more than 3 cm from the tumor edge. TCRbeta libraries were built with three rounds of nested PCR, modified from ARM-PCR. One entry per CDR3 protein results from TCRdb running MiXCR on the multiplex PCR reads. The data hold 70,000 to 90,000 distinct CDR3 sequences, with 55% to 70% observed a single time. Specimen: distant non-tumor lung tissue. The source is a woman aged 45-60 years with non-small cell lung cancer.

A remark on this clonotype: Sequence at one end of the junction differs from germline and may be a read error. The chain is built from TRBV11-2 and TRBJ2-7; D uncertain. The CDR3 runs 13 residues. CDR1 SGHAT and CDR2 FQNNGV come from the germline V gene. The CDR3 here is CASSLAAKYEQYF. CDR3 bases: TGTGCCAGTAGCTTAGCTGCTAAGTACGAGCAGTACTTC.

A note on this clonotype: A read error is possible here, since a much larger clone lies one base away. The CDR3 DNA sequence: TGCGCCAGCGGAGAGGAGAATATGCAGTATTTT. This translates into CASGEENMQYF. V is TRBV10-2 and J is TRBJ2-3; D unresolved. Germline V gives CDR1 WSHSY, CDR2 SAAADI. Trimming removed 8 bases at V and 11 bases at J, with 14 bases between. There are 11 residues in the CDR3.

With regard to this clonotype: It may be a read error: a sequence one base away is much more abundant. The CDR3 does not close with the conserved phenylalanine or tryptophan, likely indicating a read error. The chain carries TRBV29-1 and TRBJ2-5, with D unresolved. This CDR3 has 10 amino acids. V was pared by 2 bases and J by 4 bases, with 2 bases between. From germline, CDR1 is SQVTM and CDR2 ANQGSEA. The DNA for the CDR3 is TGCAGCGTTGAAAGAGAGACCCAGTACTCC. Its protein product is CSVERETQYS.

On this clonotype: Relative to the germline gene, one junction end is altered; a read error may explain this. The gene calls are TRBV11-2 and TRBJ1-5, with D perhaps TRBD1 (6 bases). This CDR3 comprises 13 residues. CDR1 and CDR2 (germline): SGHAT, FQNNGV. This chain's CDR3 is CANSEDRNRPQHF. The DNA of the CDR3 is TGTGCCAACAGCGAAGACAGGAATCGGCCCCAGCATTTT.

The table lists this clonotype with many counts. The V call is TRBV29-1, the J call TRBJ2-1, with 7 bases matching TRBD2. This CDR3 comprises 13 residues. V gave up 6 bases and J gave up 6 bases; unmatched junction bases: 8. Germline lookup yields CDR1 SQVTM and CDR2 ANQGSEA. The CDR3: CSVASREGNEQFF. The CDR3 nucleotides read TGCAGCGTCGCCTCTAGGGAGGGCAATGAGCAGTTCTTC.

About this clonotype itself: Germline is not matched at one junction end, which may reflect a read error. The chain has TRBV5-4 and TRBJ2-2, with 11 bases aligning to TRBD2. This CDR3 region has 14 residues. Germline loops: CDR1 SGHNT, CDR2 YYREEE (reference sequence). This chain's CDR3 is CASSLTSGTGEQFF. In nucleotides, the CDR3 is TGTGCCAGCAGTTTGACTAGCGGGACCGGGGAGCAGTTTTTT.

Notes on this clonotype: The conserved phenylalanine or tryptophan normally closing the CDR3 is absent here, so this likely arose from a read error. It is unclear where the CDR3 begins or ends on the DNA, so no DNA is shown, and the CDR3 is as TCRdb lists it. The chain employs TRBV20-1 and TRBJ2-6. Germline V gene lookup returns CDR1 DFQATT and CDR2 SNEGSKA (reference sequence). Termini included, the CDR3 measures 14 amino acids. CDR3 sequence reads: CSARASAGANVLSL.

As regards this clonotype: Given a much more abundant clone one base away, this may be a read error. The chain recombines TRBV20-1 with TRBJ2-2; D is possibly TRBD2 (5 bases). This CDR3 comprises 12 residues. Germline V lookup: CDR1 DFQATT, CDR2 SNEGSKA (reference sequence). The CDR3 loop reads CSATYLAGELLF. For the CDR3, the DNA is TGCAGTGCTACCTACCTGGCCGGGGAGCTGTTATTT.

Notes on this clonotype: The junction does not match germline at one end; this may be a read error. The chain links TRBV6-2 or TRBV6-3 to TRBJ1-1; 8 bases align to TRBD1. CDR1 is MNHEY, CDR2 SVGEGT, per germline. CDR3 length equals 15 residues. The CDR3 loop is CASCGDRGVYTEDFF. In nucleotides, the CDR3 is TGTGCCAGCTGTGGTGACAGGGGCGTGTACACTGAAGATTTCTTT.

Concerning this clonotype itself: A read error may account for a junction end that differs from germline. The gene calls are TRBV11-1 and TRBJ2-3, with D possibly being TRBD1 (6 bases). This CDR3 region has 14 residues. Germline V gene lookup returns CDR1 SGHAT and CDR2 FQDESV (reference sequence). The CDR3, as DNA: TGCGCCAGCAACAAAGGGACAAGCACAGATACGCAGTATTTT. Amino acids: CASNKGTSTDTQYF.

This clonotype was found a few times. A read error may explain this, as a much larger clone is one base away. The chain recombines TRBV30 with TRBJ2-5, with D uncertain. The CDR3 has 12 residues. Germline-derived CDR1 and CDR2 are GTSNPN and SVGIG (reference sequence). The CDR3 here is CARSLISETQYF. The CDR3 DNA reads TGTGCCCGGAGCCTTATTTCGGAGACCCAGTACTTC.